One sample yielded the 4 T cell receptor beta chains listed below, sequenced in a study of OX40 agonist ivuxolimab in advanced cancers. Using immunoSEQ multiplex PCR, the repertoire was profiled, and TCRdb retains in-frame clones only, with some absent. Of over 70,000 clones listed, 90% were seen once; the top ten hold 6.5% to 8.5%. The input for sequencing was CD4+ or CD8+ T cells sorted from blood, taken in a trial of the OX40 agonist ivuxolimab. These TCRs come from an adult with an advanced solid tumor such as melanoma, head and neck, liver or kidney cancer.

This chain uses TRBV4-2 with TRBJ2-5; possible D gene TRBD1, 5 bases. The DNA end is more similar to TRBJ2-7, so the J call may be wrong. The CDR3 is 15 residues long. Germline V CDR1 and CDR2: LGHNA, YNFKEQ. CDR3 in DNA: TGTGCCAGCAGCCAAGATAGGCCAGGGCCCTACGAGCAGTACTTC. Protein: CASSQDRPGPYEQYF.

The chain carries TRBV25-1 and TRBJ2-7; the D gene is possibly TRBD1 (6 bases). CDR1 and CDR2 (germline): MGHDK, SYGVNS. The length of the CDR3 is 16 residues. Deletions cut 3 bases from V and 4 bases from J, with 19 bases between. CDR3 nucleotide sequence: TGTGCCAGCAGTGACCCCCTCACAGGGAATGGGTACGAGCAGTACTTC. It codes for CASSDPLTGNGYEQYF.

This chain links TRBV18 with TRBJ1-1, with 7 bases identical to TRBD1. Per the germline V gene, CDR1 is KGHSH and CDR2 is LQKENI. The CDR3 runs to 14 residues. V was clipped by 3 bases and J by 2 bases; unmatched bases: 3. CDR3 DNA sequence: TGTGCCAGCTCACCCGGGACAGTAAACACTGAAGCTTTCTTT. It encodes CASSPGTVNTEAFF.

The gene calls are TRBV30 and TRBJ2-7; the match to TRBD1 covers 7 bases. The CDR3 consists of 13 residues. Germline CDR1 reads GTSNPN; CDR2 reads SVGIG (reference sequence). Germline trimming cut 2 bases from V and 2 bases from J; bases unmatched to any gene: 3. CDR3 nucleotide sequence: TGTGCCTGGAGTACAGGGGCCGCCTACGAGCAGTACTTC. The encoded protein is CAWSTGAAYEQYF.